The 17 T cell receptor beta chains given below trace back to one sample, sequenced in a study of T-cell memory formation after mild COVID-19. TCRdb used MiXCR to reprocess the 5' RACE reads, holding one entry per CDR3 protein. The table includes more than 300,000 distinct CDR3 sequences, around 15% detected once. Specimen: PBMCs or a T cell subset sorted from them (not recorded which). All receptors come from a man aged 18 to 30 who had mild COVID-19 (a few samples of this study predate the infection). Cell type and time point are not known.

Many counts were recorded for this clonotype. This sequence joins TRBV6-5 and TRBJ2-1, with 7 positions matching TRBD2. This CDR3 region has 17 residues. Germline CDR1 reads MNHEY; CDR2 reads SVGAGI. With 4 bases clipped from V and 7 bases from J, the junction kept 16 bases outside the gene matches. The CDR3: CASSFPPGTTAWNEQFF. Here the CDR3 DNA reads TGTGCCAGCAGTTTCCCCCCCGGGACTACTGCGTGGAATGAGCAGTTCTTC.

The chain employs TRBV6-2 or TRBV6-3 and TRBJ2-7; D might be TRBD2 (5 bases). V shed 0 bases and J shed 3 bases, with 15 bases lying between them. Per germline, CDR1 MNHEY and CDR2 SVGEGT. The CDR3 is 16 amino acids. CDR3 amino acids: CASSYSVWTDDYEQYF. CDR3 DNA: TGTGCCAGCAGTTACTCGGTCTGGACTGATGACTACGAGCAGTACTTC.

The chain is built from TRBV12-3 or TRBV12-4 and TRBJ2-3, with unresolved D. This CDR3 has 15 residues. The V and J ends lost 3 bases and 3 bases respectively, with 13 bases between them. The CDR3 DNA sequence: TGTGCCAGCAGTTTGGGCGACCCCGGTACAGATACGCAGTATTTT. This sequence encodes CASSLGDPGTDTQYF.

This rearrangement joins TRBV10-3 to TRBJ1-2; D is ambiguous. CDR3 size: 11 residues. The ends were cut back, 4 bases at V and 10 bases at J, with 10 bases in the middle. Germline V CDR1 and CDR2: ENHRY, SYGVKD. CDR3 protein: CAISGDGDYTF. The CDR3 DNA is TGTGCCATCAGTGGGGATGGGGACTACACCTTC.

The chain is built from TRBV20-1 and TRBJ2-2; D remains ambiguous. The CDR3 is 13 amino acids. The ends were cut back, 1 base at V and 7 bases at J, with 10 bases in the middle. Germline V gene lookup returns CDR1 DFQATT and CDR2 SNEGSKA (reference sequence). The CDR3 spells CSARAFNDGELFF. CDR3 sequence (DNA): TGCAGTGCTAGAGCCTTTAACGACGGGGAGCTGTTTTTT.

At least ten counts were recorded for this clonotype. The chain links TRBV15 to TRBJ2-1; D is ambiguous. This CDR3 is 15 amino acids long. Trimming shortened V by 3 bases and J by 6 bases, and 15 bases separated the two germline ends. The germline V gene has CDR1 LNHNV and CDR2 YYDKDF (reference sequence). CDR3 loop: CATSSGRLPGNEQFF. The CDR3 region has the DNA TGTGCCACCAGCAGCGGAAGATTACCAGGCAATGAGCAGTTCTTC.

This chain joins TRBV6-5 and TRBJ2-3; D might be TRBD1 or TRBD2, each matching 6 bases. The V end was cut by 8 bases, the J end by 4 bases, with 19 bases between. The V gene's germline CDR1 is MNHEY and CDR2 SVGAGI. This CDR3 has 15 amino acids. The CDR3: CASGTTGAIPDTQYF. The DNA of the CDR3 is TGTGCCAGCGGCACTACGGGGGCGATCCCAGATACGCAGTATTTT.

The J gene is TRBJ2-1, the V gene TRBV4-2, with TRBD2 identical over 9 bases. J was trimmed by 6 bases and V by 6 bases; bases with no gene match: 9. This CDR3 is 15 amino acids long. Per germline, CDR1 LGHNA and CDR2 YNFKEQ. In DNA, the CDR3 is TGTGCCAGCAGGCCCGGCGGGGGGGCCTTCAATGAGCAGTTCTTC. Translating it yields CASRPGGGAFNEQFF.

V is TRBV20-1 and J is TRBJ2-1; D is possibly TRBD1 (6 bases). Per the germline V gene, CDR1 is DFQATT and CDR2 is SNEGSKA (reference sequence). The CDR3 is made up of 14 amino acids. Between the trimmed V and J ends, which lost 8 bases and 3 bases, there was a span of 17 bases. CDR3 in amino acids: CSYARQAFYNEQFF. CDR3 nucleotide sequence: TGCAGTTACGCCCGACAGGCGTTCTACAATGAGCAGTTCTTC.

This clonotype was observed a handful of times. The genes are TRBV27 and TRBJ1-6, with a possible D match to TRBD1 (5 bases). Germline values: CDR1 MNHEY, CDR2 SMNVEV (reference sequence). This CDR3 comprises 16 residues. The V and J ends lost 3 bases and 4 bases respectively, with 13 bases between them. The CDR3: CASSFWQGNYNSPLHF. The CDR3 DNA is TGTGCCAGCAGTTTCTGGCAGGGCAATTATAATTCACCCCTCCACTTT.

As DNA, the CDR3 is TGTGCCAGCTCACCACGGCCCGGCCCTGAAGCTTTCTTT. Translation: CASSPRPGPEAFF. V and J are TRBV18 and TRBJ1-1; D is ambiguous. Germline V CDR1 and CDR2: KGHSH, LQKENI. CDR3 size: 13 residues. The V gene lost 1 base and the J gene lost 6 bases, with 9 bases spanning the gap.

This sequence joins TRBV7-2 and TRBJ1-1, with D hard to call. This CDR3 comprises 13 residues. Germline loops: CDR1 SGHTA, CDR2 FQGNSA. Deletions cut 5 bases from V and 4 bases from J, with 11 bases between. CDR3 residues: CASSTRWGTEAFF. CDR3 in DNA: TGTGCCAGCAGCACGAGATGGGGCACTGAAGCTTTCTTT.

This clonotype came up a few times. The chain couples TRBV20-1 to TRBJ1-1; no clear D gene. The V gene lost 5 bases and the J gene lost 1 base, with 8 bases spanning the gap. Germline assignment: CDR1 DFQATT and CDR2 SNEGSKA (reference sequence). The CDR3 is 12 residues long. Written as DNA, the CDR3 is TGCAGTGCTCAATACACGAACACTGAAGCTTTCTTT. Protein sequence: CSAQYTNTEAFF.

This clonotype was seen a few times. The chain carries TRBV3-1 and TRBJ2-1, with D possibly TRBD2 on 5 matching bases. The CDR3 extends over 17 amino acids. Trimming removed 4 bases at V and 4 bases at J, with 20 bases between. Per germline, CDR1 LGHDT and CDR2 YNNKEL (reference sequence). The CDR3 spells CASSLYPLSGLYNEQFF. CDR3 coding DNA: TGTGCCAGCAGCCTTTACCCTTTAAGCGGATTGTACAATGAGCAGTTCTTC.

This clonotype has only a few counts. The chain couples TRBV27 to TRBJ2-7, with a weak D call TRBD1 (5 bases). Germline values: CDR1 MNHEY, CDR2 SMNVEV (reference sequence). Trimming removed 4 bases from V and 0 bases from J, with 13 bases in between. The CDR3 length is 15 residues. The CDR3 coding sequence is TGTGCCAGCAGTTCCAGAGCAGGGATCTCCTACGAGCAGTACTTC. It yields the protein CASSSRAGISYEQYF.

This chain uses TRBV28 with TRBJ2-1, with no clear D. The CDR3 sequence is 13 residues long. V was trimmed by 6 bases and J by 4 bases, leaving 10 bases between them. Germline CDR1 and CDR2: MDHEN and SYDVKM. The CDR3 DNA reads TGTGCCAGCAGCCTGGTCACTTACAATGAGCAGTTCTTC. It is translated as CASSLVTYNEQFF.

The chain uses TRBV9 and TRBJ1-1; 9 positions agree with TRBD1. Trimming took 3 bases from V and 7 from J; bases not matched to a gene: 4. This CDR3 contains 13 residues. Germline CDR1 is SGDLS and CDR2 is YYNGEE. CDR3 bases: TGTGCCAGCAGCGAGGGGACAGGGCTTGAAGCTTTCTTT. It is translated as CASSEGTGLEAFF.